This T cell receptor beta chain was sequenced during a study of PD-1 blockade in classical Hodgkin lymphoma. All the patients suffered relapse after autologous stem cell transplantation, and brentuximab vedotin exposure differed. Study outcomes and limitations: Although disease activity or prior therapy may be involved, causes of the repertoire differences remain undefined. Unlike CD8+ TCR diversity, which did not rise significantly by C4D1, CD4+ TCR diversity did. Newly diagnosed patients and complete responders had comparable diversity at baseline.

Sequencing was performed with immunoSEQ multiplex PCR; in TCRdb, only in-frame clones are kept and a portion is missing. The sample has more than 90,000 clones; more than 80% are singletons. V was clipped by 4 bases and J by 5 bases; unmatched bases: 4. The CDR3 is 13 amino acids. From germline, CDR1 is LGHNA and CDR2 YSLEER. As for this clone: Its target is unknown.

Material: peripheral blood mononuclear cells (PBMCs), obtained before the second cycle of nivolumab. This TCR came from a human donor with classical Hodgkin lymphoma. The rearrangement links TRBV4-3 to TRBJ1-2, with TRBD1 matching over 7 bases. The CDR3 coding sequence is TGCGCCAGCAGCCCGGGACAGAAGTATGGCTACACCTTC. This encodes CASSPGQKYGYTF.